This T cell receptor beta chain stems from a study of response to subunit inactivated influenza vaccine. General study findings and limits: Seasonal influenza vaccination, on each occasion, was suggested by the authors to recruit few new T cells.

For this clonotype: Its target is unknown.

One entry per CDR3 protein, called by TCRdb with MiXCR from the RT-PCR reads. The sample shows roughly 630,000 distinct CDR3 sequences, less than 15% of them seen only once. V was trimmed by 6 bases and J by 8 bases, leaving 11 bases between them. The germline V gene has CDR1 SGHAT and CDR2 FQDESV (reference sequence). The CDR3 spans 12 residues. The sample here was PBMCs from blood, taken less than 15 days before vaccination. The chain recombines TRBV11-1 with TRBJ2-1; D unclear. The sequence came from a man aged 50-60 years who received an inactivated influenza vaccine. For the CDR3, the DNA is TGTGCCAGCAGATTGGGGTGGGATGAGCAGTTCTTC. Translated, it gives CASRLGWDEQFF.